Sequencing of this T cell receptor beta chain was carried out in a study of spatial heterogeneity in lung cancer. Notes on the study in general: Tracking of tumor mutation counts was seen in expanded intratumoral alpha and beta TCR counts.

Time point here: sample taken at primary tumor resection. Unsorted whole RNA samples from tumor, nontumor lung or frozen PBMC were sequenced. A remark on this clonotype: Its specificity is not known.

The germline V and J ends were trimmed by 5 bases and 5 bases, with 14 bases remaining between them. This CDR3 has 14 amino acids. Unique molecular identifiers, one per molecule, were present on every TCR cDNA molecule. TCRdb independently ran MiXCR on the 5' RACE reads; one entry per CDR3 protein. The data hold more than 2,500 distinct CDR3 sequences, with roughly 6.3% observed a single time. This chain links TRBV12-3 or TRBV12-4 with TRBJ2-3; D remains ambiguous. The sequenced sample was lung tumor tissue, obtained at surgery. The TCR comes from a male donor with early-stage non-small cell lung cancer. CDR3 residues: CASSQYPKGDTQYF. The CDR3 DNA reads TGTGCCAGCAGTCAATACCCGAAGGGAGATACGCAGTATTTT.